These 21 T cell receptor beta chains share one sample of origin, sequenced in a study of OX40 agonist ivuxolimab in advanced cancers. The method was immunoSEQ multiplex PCR; TCRdb's version includes in-frame clones alone and lacks a portion of them. In the table there are fewer than 80,000 clones, around 84% of which are singletons. Sequenced here: CD4+ or CD8+ T cells sorted from blood, sampled in a trial of the OX40 agonist ivuxolimab. The receptors were sampled from an adult with an advanced solid tumor such as melanoma, head and neck, liver or kidney cancer.

The chain joins TRBV5-4 to TRBJ2-3; 8 positions agree with TRBD2. This CDR3 has 16 residues. Germline CDR1 is SGHNT and CDR2 is YYREEE (reference sequence). V lost 4 bases, J lost 3 bases, and 10 bases stayed unmatched. The CDR3 nucleotides are TGTGCCAGCAGCCCCCTGACTAGCGCCGCGACAGATACGCAGTATTTT. Its protein product is CASSPLTSAATDTQYF.

The rearrangement uses TRBV5-4 and TRBJ2-1; D is ambiguous. The CDR3 extends over 13 amino acids. V dropped 3 bases and J dropped 3 bases, with 7 bases sitting between them. Germline CDR1 reads SGHNT; CDR2 reads YYREEE (reference sequence). The CDR3 sequence: CASSSTVYNEQFF. In nucleotides, the CDR3 is TGTGCCAGCAGCTCTACGGTCTACAATGAGCAGTTCTTC.

The chain carries TRBV7-2 and TRBJ2-3; D gene ambiguous. V lost 5 bases and J lost 4, with 7 bases in between. CDR3 length equals 12 residues. CDR1 and CDR2 from the germline V gene are SGHTA and FQGNSA. The CDR3 region has the DNA TGTGCCAGCAGCCCAGTGCCAGATACGCAGTATTTT. It encodes CASSPVPDTQYF.

The chain joins TRBV9 to TRBJ1-5; no clear D. Germline CDR1 SGDLS, CDR2 YYNGEE. The CDR3 is 14 residues long. V was shortened by 10 bases and J by 2 bases, with 16 bases between the two germline ends. The chain's CDR3 is CALSPQDRNQPQHF. CDR3 coding DNA: TGTGCCCTTTCCCCCCAGGACCGCAATCAGCCCCAGCATTTT.

The CDR3 here is CASSQESGQGNGYTF. In DNA form, the CDR3 reads TGTGCCAGCAGCCAAGAGTCGGGACAGGGAAACGGCTACACCTTC. The chain has TRBV7-2 and TRBJ1-2; 9 nucleotides match TRBD1. With 5 bases clipped from V and 8 bases from J, the junction kept 12 bases outside the gene matches. Germline CDR1 reads SGHTA; CDR2 reads FQGNSA. The CDR3 is 15 residues long.

The chain carries TRBV19 and TRBJ1-3; D gene unclear. There are 17 residues in the CDR3. V dropped 7 bases and J dropped 0 bases, with 19 bases sitting between them. The germline CDR1 and CDR2 sequences are LNHDA and SQIVND (reference sequence). The CDR3 DNA is TGTGCCAGTATGCGGCTTGATAAGGACCTCTCTGGAAACACCATATATTTT. It codes for CASMRLDKDLSGNTIYF.

The chain carries TRBV1 and TRBJ1-1; the table assigns TRBD1, which was not confirmed against the DNA. TRBV1 is tagged as a pseudogene. The CDR3 has 15 amino acids. The CDR3 DNA reads TGCACCAGCAGCCCTACAACAGGGTGGCCCACTGAAGCTTTCTTT. This translates into CTSSPTTGWPTEAFF.

This clone occurred a few times. V is TRBV6-5 and J is TRBJ2-7, with 8 bases matching TRBD1. The CDR3 contains 13 residues. Trimming at V came to 6 bases and at J to 6 bases, leaving 7 bases not matched to a gene. CDR1 is MNHEY and CDR2 is SVGAGI in the germline V gene. CDR3: CASSPGQALEQYF. CDR3 bases: TGTGCCAGCAGCCCGGGACAGGCCCTCGAGCAGTACTTC.

The J gene is TRBJ2-1, the V gene TRBV6-5, with 7 nucleotides matching TRBD1. The length of the CDR3 is 14 residues. Germline loops: CDR1 MNHEY, CDR2 SVGAGI. Trimming removed 5 bases from V and 8 bases from J; junction bases left unmatched: 9. The chain's CDR3 is CASSQRQGRDEQFF. The CDR3, as DNA: TGTGCCAGCAGTCAACGACAGGGACGGGATGAGCAGTTCTTC.

The chain carries TRBV27 and TRBJ1-1, with D perhaps TRBD1 (5 bases). This CDR3 has 15 residues. Per the germline V gene, CDR1 is MNHEY and CDR2 is SMNVEV (reference sequence). Trimming shortened V by 4 bases and J by 5 bases, and 17 bases separated the two germline ends. CDR3 amino acids: CASSSAGRFSTEAFF. The CDR3 nucleotides read TGTGCCAGCAGTTCTGCGGGGCGTTTTTCAACTGAAGCTTTCTTT.

The gene calls are TRBV10-3 and TRBJ2-1, with D possibly matching TRBD2 (5 bases). The CDR3 extends over 15 amino acids. Looked up from germline, CDR1 is ENHRY and CDR2 is SYGVKD. Deletions cut 4 bases from V and 0 bases from J, with 10 bases between. The CDR3 nucleotides are TGTGCCATCAGTGGAGAAGGGAGCTCCTACAATGAGCAGTTCTTC. This sequence encodes CAISGEGSSYNEQFF.

The V call is TRBV5-4, the J call TRBJ1-2; 12 nucleotides align to TRBD1. Trimming took 4 bases from V and 6 from J; bases not matched to a gene: 7. Per germline, CDR1 SGHNT and CDR2 YYREEE (reference sequence). The CDR3 covers 15 residues. The DNA of the CDR3 is TGTGCCAGCAGCCTGACGGGACAGGGGGCGCATGGCTACACCTTC. Translated, it gives CASSLTGQGAHGYTF.

This chain uses TRBV4-3 with TRBJ2-7; D ambiguous. Germline CDR1 reads LGHNA; CDR2 reads YSLEER. The CDR3 sequence is 15 residues long. The germline V and J ends were trimmed by 0 bases and 0 bases, with 9 bases remaining between them. In DNA form, the CDR3 reads TGCGCCAGCAGCCAAGATATTACAGTCTCCTACGAGCAGTACTTC. Translated, it gives CASSQDITVSYEQYF.

The chain joins TRBV25-1 to TRBJ1-5; D is unclear. Trimming took 5 bases from V and 1 from J, leaving 9 bases between them. Germline V gives CDR1 MGHDK, CDR2 SYGVNS. The CDR3 spans 14 residues. For the CDR3, the DNA is TGTGCCAGCAGTACTGCGGGAAGCAATCAGCCCCAGCATTTT. It yields the protein CASSTAGSNQPQHF. The complete variable domain, with remaining parts taken from reference TRBV25-1 and TRBJ1-5, reads EADIYQTPRYLVIGTGKKITLECSQTMGHDKMYWYQQDPGMELHLIHYSYGVNSTEKGDLSSESTVSRIRTEHFPLTLESARPSHTSQYLCASSTAGSNQPQHFGDGTRLSIL.

The chain couples TRBV30 to TRBJ1-6; D is perhaps TRBD1 (6 bases). Per germline, CDR1 GTSNPN and CDR2 SVGIG (reference sequence). With 5 bases removed from V and 11 bases from J, the gap between germline ends came to 13 bases. The CDR3 extends over 12 amino acids. The CDR3 loop is CAWGGQSTPLHF. The CDR3 nucleotides are TGTGCCTGGGGCGGACAGTCGACACCCCTCCACTTT.

J is TRBJ2-3 and V is TRBV7-9, with D unresolved. The germline CDR1 and CDR2 sequences are SEHNR and FQNEAQ (reference sequence). The CDR3 loop spans 16 amino acids. The V gene lost 1 base and the J gene lost 2 bases, with 13 bases spanning the gap. This CDR3 reads CASSLGQTAFTDTQYF. The DNA for the CDR3 is TGTGCCAGCAGCTTAGGGCAAACCGCTTTCACAGATACGCAGTATTTT.

V and J are TRBV7-2 and TRBJ1-2; D unresolved. V was shortened by 1 base and J by 4 bases, with 13 bases between the two germline ends. CDR3 length equals 15 residues. Germline assignment: CDR1 SGHTA and CDR2 FQGNSA. The CDR3 coding sequence is TGTGCCAGCAGCTTAGATGGCAGAATATTCTATGGCTACACCTTC. It translates to CASSLDGRIFYGYTF.

The V gene is TRBV11-2, the J gene TRBJ1-1; no firm D call. CDR1 is SGHAT, CDR2 FQNNGV, per germline. CDR3 size: 13 residues. Trimming shortened V by 3 bases and J by 1 base, and 6 bases separated the two germline ends. CDR3 coding DNA: TGTGCCAGCAGCTTTTCGGAGAACACTGAAGCTTTCTTT. Protein sequence: CASSFSENTEAFF. Full variable domain (rest looked up from reference TRBV11-2 and TRBJ1-1): EAGVAQSPRYKIIEKRQSVAFWCNPISGHATLYWYQQILGQGPKLLIQFQNNGVVDDSQLPKDRFSAERLKGVDSTLKIQPAKLEDSAVYLCASSFSENTEAFFGQGTRLTVV.

The chain employs TRBV10-1 and TRBJ2-6, with 7 bases that match TRBD2. The CDR3 is 16 amino acids. Germline V CDR1 and CDR2: WNHNN, SYGVQD (reference sequence). Germline trimming cut 0 bases from V and 2 bases from J; bases unmatched to any gene: 1. CDR3 sequence: CASSESAGAGANVLTF. The CDR3 nucleotides are TGCGCCAGCAGTGAGTCTGCGGGGGCTGGGGCCAACGTCCTGACTTTC.

In its sample, this clone was seen once. The V gene is TRBV19, the J gene TRBJ2-7; D assignment may be TRBD1 or TRBD2 (5 bases each). There are 14 residues in the CDR3. Per germline, CDR1 LNHDA and CDR2 SQIVND (reference sequence). Trimming stripped 7 bases from V and 1 base from J, with 14 bases between. The CDR3 reads CASKPSTGSYEQYF. CDR3 DNA: TGTGCCAGTAAGCCTAGCACAGGTTCCTACGAGCAGTACTTC.

This clone showed up just a few times. This chain uses TRBV19 with TRBJ2-7; TRBD1 agrees at 7 bases. Germline trimming cut 5 bases from V and 2 bases from J; bases unmatched to any gene: 6. Germline V gene sequence: CDR1 LNHDA, CDR2 SQIVND (reference sequence). The CDR3 is 14 residues long. The CDR3 protein is CASSPWTGTYEQYF. CDR3 nucleotides: TGTGCCAGTAGTCCGTGGACAGGTACCTACGAGCAGTACTTC.